A selection of T cell receptor beta chains follows, all from one sample in a study of blood T cell repertoires in COVID-19. Produced via immunoSEQ multiplex PCR; TCRdb's table is partial and in-frame only. The top ten hold 5% to 5.5% of the sample, which has about 300,000 clones, approximately 91% seen once. Sequencing used PBMCs or T cells enriched from blood (not recorded which). These receptor sequences come from a man aged 60-69 years who had recovered from COVID-19. Both conserved end residues are part of each CDR3. The order of the fields is D gene, V gene, clone size, J gene, CDR3 DNA, CDR3 protein. The D gene is left open where the match is weak. Size is stated for part of the rows, as once, few or many counts, or as a class when the clone is expanded.

D gene: TRBD1
V gene: TRBV6-5
clone size: -
J gene: TRBJ1-5
CDR3 DNA: TGTGCCAGCAGGGGAACAGGGGGGTCTCAGCCCCAGCATTTT
CDR3 protein: CASRGTGGSQPQHF

D gene: -
V gene: TRBV28
clone size: -
J gene: TRBJ2-7
CDR3 DNA: TGTGCCAGTAACCAAGGGGCTTACGAGCAGTACTTC
CDR3 protein: CASNQGAYEQYF

D gene: -
V gene: TRBV6-5
clone size: few
J gene: TRBJ2-7
CDR3 DNA: TGTGCCAGCAGTTCCATAGGACTTAACGAGCAGTACTTC
CDR3 protein: CASSSIGLNEQYF

D gene: TRBD1
V gene: TRBV28
clone size: once
J gene: TRBJ2-7
CDR3 DNA: TGTGCCAGCATCTCGGACAGGGGGGTCTACGAGCAGTACTTC
CDR3 protein: CASISDRGVYEQYF

D gene: -
V gene: TRBV19
clone size: -
J gene: TRBJ2-2
CDR3 DNA: TGTGCCAGTAGTAGGGGCGCCACCGGGGAGCTGTTTTTT
CDR3 protein: CASSRGATGELFF

D gene: -
V gene: TRBV11-3
clone size: -
J gene: TRBJ2-5
CDR3 DNA: TGTGCCAGCAGCCGCGGGGAGACCCAGTACTTC
CDR3 protein: CASSRGETQYF

D gene: TRBD1
V gene: TRBV27
clone size: -
J gene: TRBJ2-2
CDR3 DNA: TGTGCCAGCAGTTTACGGACAGGGAACACCGGGGAGCTGTTTTTT
CDR3 protein: CASSLRTGNTGELFF

D gene: -
V gene: TRBV11-3
clone size: -
J gene: TRBJ2-1
CDR3 DNA: TGTGCCAGCAGCTCGTCACTAGCTTCCTATGAGCAGTTCTTC
CDR3 protein: CASSSSLASYEQFF

D gene: -
V gene: TRBV11-2
clone size: -
J gene: TRBJ2-1
CDR3 DNA: TGTGCCAGCAGCTTAGCGGGCGCGGGCAACTGGTTCTTC
CDR3 protein: CASSLAGAGNWFF

D gene: TRBD2
V gene: TRBV3-1/TRBV3-2
clone size: -
J gene: TRBJ2-7
CDR3 DNA: TGTGCCAGCAGCCTGAGCGGGAAGGGTGAGCAGTACTTC
CDR3 protein: CASSLSGKGEQYF

D gene: -
V gene: TRBV30
clone size: -
J gene: TRBJ1-4
CDR3 DNA: TGTGCCTGGAGTGTAAAGCTGGGCAGGGGACTGTTTTTT
CDR3 protein: CAWSVKLGRGLFF

D gene: TRBD1
V gene: TRBV28
clone size: -
J gene: TRBJ1-1
CDR3 DNA: TGTGCCAGCAGTTTATCCTCGACAGGGAGGACTGAAGCTTTCTTT
CDR3 protein: CASSLSSTGRTEAFF

D gene: -
V gene: TRBV5-1
clone size: -
J gene: TRBJ1-6
CDR3 DNA: TGCGCCAGCAGCTTGTCGGCAGCCTCTAACCGGGGACCCCTCCACTTT
CDR3 protein: CASSLSAASNRGPLHF

D gene: -
V gene: TRBV5-1
clone size: -
J gene: TRBJ1-1
CDR3 DNA: TGCGCCAGCAGCTTTGACACCATGAACACTGAAGCTTTCTTT
CDR3 protein: CASSFDTMNTEAFF

D gene: TRBD2
V gene: TRBV2
clone size: -
J gene: TRBJ2-3
CDR3 DNA: TGTGCCAGCAGTGACGGGGGAGGGGCAGATACGCAGTATTTT
CDR3 protein: CASSDGGGADTQYF

D gene: -
V gene: TRBV6-4
clone size: -
J gene: TRBJ2-7
CDR3 DNA: TGTGCCAGCAGTGACTCCGGGACACCGAGAAGGAAAACCTACGAGCAGTACTTC
CDR3 protein: CASSDSGTPRRKTYEQYF

D gene: TRBD1
V gene: TRBV28
clone size: -
J gene: TRBJ2-2
CDR3 DNA: TGTGCCAGCAGCGGACCCGGGACAGCCACCGGGGAGCTGTTTTTT
CDR3 protein: CASSGPGTATGELFF

D gene: -
V gene: TRBV19
clone size: -
J gene: TRBJ1-5
CDR3 DNA: TGTGCCAGTAGGCCAAGGGTCGGGGGACAGCCCCAGCATTTT
CDR3 protein: CASRPRVGGQPQHF

D gene: TRBD1
V gene: TRBV5-1
clone size: -
J gene: TRBJ1-5
CDR3 DNA: TGCGCCAGCAATGAGGGGGCGGGTCAGCCCCAGCATTTT
CDR3 protein: CASNEGAGQPQHF

D gene: TRBD2
V gene: TRBV5-4
clone size: -
J gene: TRBJ2-7
CDR3 DNA: TGTGCCAGCAGCAGAAAACTAGCGGGAGAAATCGACGAGCAGTACTTC
CDR3 protein: CASSRKLAGEIDEQYF

D gene: -
V gene: TRBV6-5
clone size: few
J gene: TRBJ1-2
CDR3 DNA: TGTGCCAGCAGTTACTCCCTTCGGGGGAACTATGGCTACACCTTC
CDR3 protein: CASSYSLRGNYGYTF

D gene: -
V gene: TRBV19
clone size: -
J gene: TRBJ1-2
CDR3 DNA: TGTGCCAGTAGCCTAGACAGGCTACTCTATGGCTACACCTTC
CDR3 protein: CASSLDRLLYGYTF

D gene: TRBD2
V gene: TRBV6-5
clone size: -
J gene: TRBJ2-7
CDR3 DNA: TGTGCCAGCCGCCCTAGCGGCGACTTCTACGAGCAGTACTTC
CDR3 protein: CASRPSGDFYEQYF

D gene: TRBD1
V gene: TRBV6-2/TRBV6-3
clone size: -
J gene: TRBJ2-7
CDR3 DNA: TGTGCCAGCAGTACTCTCGGACAGGTCTACGAGCAGTACTTC
CDR3 protein: CASSTLGQVYEQYF

D gene: -
V gene: TRBV29-1
clone size: -
J gene: TRBJ2-3
CDR3 DNA: TGCAGCGTTGTCCAGAGCGGACTCACTAGCACAGATACGCAGTATTTT
CDR3 protein: CSVVQSGLTSTDTQYF

D gene: -
V gene: TRBV9
clone size: few
J gene: TRBJ1-4
CDR3 DNA: TGTGCCAGCAGCGTAGCTGGGGGGAGGGGTGAAAAACTGTTTTTT
CDR3 protein: CASSVAGGRGEKLFF

D gene: TRBD2
V gene: TRBV6-6
clone size: -
J gene: TRBJ2-1
CDR3 DNA: TGTGCCAGCAGTTATCCGACTAGCGGGAGAGGGAATGAGCAGTTCTTC
CDR3 protein: CASSYPTSGRGNEQFF

D gene: TRBD1
V gene: TRBV5-1
clone size: -
J gene: TRBJ2-5
CDR3 DNA: TGCGCCAGCAAAACAGGGGTTGAGGAGACCCAGTACTTC
CDR3 protein: CASKTGVEETQYF

D gene: TRBD2
V gene: TRBV11-2
clone size: -
J gene: TRBJ2-5
CDR3 DNA: TGTGCCAGCAGCCCCGGGGGGTCTACCCAAGAGACCCAGTACTTC
CDR3 protein: CASSPGGSTQETQYF

D gene: TRBD1
V gene: TRBV16
clone size: -
J gene: TRBJ1-2
CDR3 DNA: TGTGCCAGCAGCCCGGGACAGGGGGTTCACGGCTACACCTTC
CDR3 protein: CASSPGQGVHGYTF

D gene: TRBD1
V gene: TRBV28
clone size: -
J gene: TRBJ2-1
CDR3 DNA: TGTGCCAGCACCCTCCCCCGGACAGGGGACAATGAGCAGTTCTTC
CDR3 protein: CASTLPRTGDNEQFF

D gene: TRBD2
V gene: TRBV5-6
clone size: -
J gene: TRBJ2-7
CDR3 DNA: TGTGCCAGCAGCTTCCTGACAGCTGGGGGGGGAGACCTGGGAGAGCAGTACTTC
CDR3 protein: CASSFLTAGGGDLGEQYF

D gene: TRBD1
V gene: TRBV18
clone size: once
J gene: TRBJ2-7
CDR3 DNA: TGTGCCAGCTCAAGACAGGGGTCGACGGTCGAGCAGTACTTC
CDR3 protein: CASSRQGSTVEQYF

D gene: TRBD1
V gene: TRBV5-4
clone size: -
J gene: TRBJ2-1
CDR3 DNA: TGTGCCAGCAGCTTGGTTGGGACAGGGAAAGGAAAGCAGTTCTTC
CDR3 protein: CASSLVGTGKGKQFF

D gene: -
V gene: TRBV28
clone size: few
J gene: TRBJ1-1
CDR3 DNA: TGTGCCAGCAGCTCAACAGGGCTGAACACTGAAGCTTTCTTT
CDR3 protein: CASSSTGLNTEAFF

D gene: TRBD1
V gene: TRBV5-1
clone size: -
J gene: TRBJ2-7
CDR3 DNA: TGCGCCAGCAGCTTTGGGACAGGGGGCAACGAGCAGTACTTC
CDR3 protein: CASSFGTGGNEQYF

D gene: -
V gene: TRBV10-3
clone size: -
J gene: TRBJ2-5
CDR3 DNA: TGTGCCATCAGTGAGTCCCAGGGGGAGACCCAGTACTTC
CDR3 protein: CAISESQGETQYF

D gene: TRBD1
V gene: TRBV19
clone size: -
J gene: TRBJ2-5
CDR3 DNA: TGTGCCAGTAGTATAAAACGGGGCGGGACAGGGATGGGCCAAGAGACCCAGTACTTC
CDR3 protein: CASSIKRGGTGMGQETQYF

D gene: -
V gene: TRBV9
clone size: -
J gene: TRBJ1-5
CDR3 DNA: TGTGCCAGCAGCGTAGAAGGGGGGGATCAGCCCCAGCATTTT
CDR3 protein: CASSVEGGDQPQHF

D gene: -
V gene: TRBV7-3
clone size: once
J gene: TRBJ2-1
CDR3 DNA: TGTGCCAGCAGCCAACAGGGTGGGTACTACAATGAGCAGTTCTTC
CDR3 protein: CASSQQGGYYNEQFF

D gene: -
V gene: TRBV10-3
clone size: -
J gene: TRBJ2-7
CDR3 DNA: TGTGCCATCAGTGAGCCGGGAGTAACAGACATCGAGCAGTACTTC
CDR3 protein: CAISEPGVTDIEQYF